What follows describes a single T cell receptor (beta chain). The target antigen is unknown. Healthy controls were blood donor buffy coats. Trimming removed 2 bases from V and 1 base from J; junction bases left unmatched: 2. Germline-derived CDR1 and CDR2 are SGHTA and FQGTGA. The CDR3 spans 15 residues. Sequencing was performed with immunoSEQ multiplex PCR; in TCRdb, only in-frame clones are kept and a portion is missing. The table records tens of thousands of clones, about 65% of them present only once. The source of the sample is a study of STAT5B mutations in CD4+ large granular lymphocyte leukemia. Broader study findings: About 25% of private leukemic clonotypes occurred rarely in other patients' non-leukemic repertoires. Patient CD4-sorted repertoires stayed more clonal than healthy ones after leukemic-clone removal. Top patient clones used TRBV06 genes more often: 8/27 versus 2/35 in controls.

Sequenced: CD4+ T cells from blood buffy coats. This rearrangement joins TRBV7-3 to TRBJ2-1; 7 nucleotides line up with TRBD2. This clonotype originated in a human donor in good health. DNA of the CDR3: TGTGCCAGCAGCTTACAACTAGCGTCCTACAATGAGCAGTTCTTC. As protein: CASSLQLASYNEQFF.